This record concerns one T cell receptor beta chain sequence. Its antigen is unknown. This sample stems from a study of cytomegalovirus exposure and HLA in healthy donors. Notes on the study in general: Researchers reported from a later analysis that most CMV-associated TCR beta chains appeared HLA-restricted. Analysis performed later showed TCR beta chains linked to HLA being more clonally expanded than equally common others. TCR beta sequences reportedly predicted most subjects' HLA-A and HLA-B alleles accurately.

The V and J ends lost 3 bases and 10 bases, in that order; junction bases with no gene match: 7. The CDR3 totals 16 residues. Per germline, CDR1 SGDLS and CDR2 YYNGEE. Amplification used 60 Vbeta primers and 13 Jbeta primers. Assay used: immunoSEQ multiplex PCR; TCRdb lists only in-frame clones, some missing. There are about 140,000 clones in the sample; approximately 88% occur only once, and 0.45% to 0.55% lies in the top ten. Donors in the study were healthy people who gave bone marrow. V gene TRBV9 combines with J gene TRBJ2-1; the match to TRBD2 covers 16 bases. Sequencing input: PBMCs. The clonotype was recovered from a woman between 40 and 50 years old in good health and CMV-seronegative. The CDR3 is CASSEQGLAGGREQFF. CDR3 bases: TGTGCCAGCAGCGAGCAGGGACTAGCGGGAGGGCGCGAGCAGTTCTTC.